Following are 22 T cell receptor beta chains from one sample sequenced in a study of tumor-infiltrating lymphocytes in primary liver carcinoma. With a constant-region primer, TCR beta cDNA was made from 450 to 650 ng of total RNA. Construction of TCR beta libraries relied on three successive nested multiplex PCR rounds employing slightly modified ARM-PCR. In the first two PCR rounds, TRBV1-TRBV30 forward primers were paired with a C-beta reverse primer, and each round lasted roughly 9 cycles. MiXCR, run by TCRdb on the multiplex PCR reads, gives a single entry per CDR3 protein. The sample records roughly 120,000 distinct CDR3 sequences, less than 75% being singletons. Joint extraction of RNA and DNA used roughly 19-32 mg of bulk tissue that was unsorted. The sequencing sample was made of tumor-adjacent normal liver tissue. The receptors derive from an older woman with primary liver carcinoma and hepatitis B virus infection.

With respect to this clonotype: At one boundary the junction diverges from the germline segment, which might be a read error. V usage is TRBV29-1 and J usage is TRBJ1-1; D uncertain. CDR1 is SQVTM and CDR2 is ANQGSEA in the germline V gene. The CDR3 contains 13 residues. CDR3 amino acids: CIVSGVMNTEAFF. The CDR3 bases are TGCATCGTCTCAGGAGTAATGAATACTGAAGCTTTCTTT.

Points on this clonotype: The junction differs from germline at one of its ends, possibly a read error. The chain links TRBV29-1 to TRBJ2-1; the D is unclear. The CDR3 has 11 residues. Germline loops: CDR1 SQVTM, CDR2 ANQGSEA. CDR3 loop: CSVETYNGQFF. CDR3 DNA sequence: TGCAGCGTTGAGACATACAATGGGCAGTTCTTC.

Regarding this clonotype: As the CDR3 is not closed by the conserved phenylalanine or tryptophan, this likely results from a read error. V and J are TRBV29-1 and TRBJ2-7, with 9 bases that match TRBD1. Trimming removed 3 bases from V and 1 base from J; junction bases left unmatched: 7. This CDR3 is built from 15 residues. The germline V gene encodes CDR1 SQVTM and CDR2 ANQGSEA. The CDR3 loop is CSVDGGTGFSYEQYL. Written as DNA, the CDR3 is TGCAGCGTTGATGGAGGGACAGGGTTTTCCTACGAGCAGTACTTG.

The chain is built from TRBV11-2 and TRBJ2-3; the match to TRBD1 covers 8 bases. Germline V lookup: CDR1 SGHAT, CDR2 FQNNGV. The CDR3 runs to 16 residues. Trimming at V came to 9 bases and at J to 4 bases, leaving 15 bases not matched to a gene. CDR3 protein: CASASTRLQGADTQYF. Written as DNA, the CDR3 is TGTGCCAGTGCCTCAACCCGGTTACAGGGGGCAGATACGCAGTATTTT.

In this sample, this clonotype turned up once. A junction end diverges from the germline sequence, so it may reflect a read error. The V call is TRBV11-2, the J call TRBJ2-1; a weak D match, TRBD2 (5 bases). The CDR3 has 14 residues. Germline assignment: CDR1 SGHAT and CDR2 FQNNGV. The CDR3 is CASSLVGSLNEQLF. CDR3 nucleotide sequence: TGTGCCAGCAGCTTAGTTGGGAGTCTCAATGAGCAGTTATTC.

On this clonotype: An end of the junction differs from the germline gene, which may be a read error. The chain employs TRBV12-3 or TRBV12-4 and TRBJ1-5; TRBD1 agrees at 7 bases. The CDR3 sequence is 13 residues long. The CDR3 here is CASSPMGQKPQHF. In DNA, the CDR3 is TGTGCCAGCAGTCCCATGGGACAGAAGCCCCAGCACTTT.

This clonotype appeared a single time. The rearrangement links TRBV29-1 to TRBJ2-7; maybe TRBD1 (5 bases). V shed 6 bases and J shed 6 bases, with 18 bases lying between them. In germline, CDR1 is SQVTM, CDR2 ANQGSEA. This CDR3 has 13 residues. Written as DNA, the CDR3 is TGCAGCGTCAAGATAAGGGGCAAGGGCGAGCAGTACTTC. Translating gives CSVKIRGKGEQYF.

Details on this clonotype: One end of the junction does not line up with germline, which may come from a read error. The chain is built from TRBV4-2 and TRBJ1-4, with D possibly TRBD1 on 5 matching bases. Germline V lookup: CDR1 LGHNA, CDR2 YNFKEQ. The CDR3 contains 15 residues. CDR3 loop: CARSRALGVNEKLFF. The CDR3 nucleotides read TGTGCCCGCAGCCGAGCCCTGGGGGTGAATGAAAAACTGTTTTTT.

This clonotype was counted between two and nine times. The chain links TRBV5-1 to TRBJ2-2, with 10 nucleotides matching TRBD1. Trimming removed 4 bases from V and 5 bases from J; junction bases left unmatched: 8. The germline CDR1 and CDR2 sequences are SGHRS and YFSETQ. CDR3 length equals 16 residues. In DNA form, the CDR3 reads TGCGCCAGCAGCAAGGGGACAGGGGTCTGGACCGGGGAGCTGTTTTTT. Protein: CASSKGTGVWTGELFF.

With respect to this clonotype: One end of the junction is discordant with germline, which a read error may explain. The DNA for the CDR3 is TGTGCCAGCAGCTTGGCTGCACCCACCGGGGGGCTGTTTTTT. This sequence encodes CASSLAAPTGGLFF. The chain employs TRBV5-4 and TRBJ2-2; D is possibly TRBD2 (6 bases). The CDR3 is made up of 14 amino acids. The germline V gene has CDR1 SGHNT and CDR2 YYREEE (reference sequence).

With respect to this clonotype: A much larger clone sits a single nucleotide away, making a read error possible. The rearrangement links TRBV7-9 to TRBJ2-2; D unclear. The CDR3 runs 15 residues. Deletions cut 5 bases from V and 4 bases from J, with 14 bases between. CDR1 is SEHNR, CDR2 FQNEAQ, per germline (reference sequence). The CDR3, as DNA: TGTGCCAGCAGCACCGGGCCCGCGAGCACCGGGGAGCTGTTTTTT. Its protein is CASSTGPASTGELFF.

This clonotype was seen at least ten times. The chain has TRBV12-3 or TRBV12-4 and TRBJ2-2; no reliable D call. There are 13 residues in the CDR3. Trimming left V 6 bases short and J 6 bases short, with 11 bases between. The CDR3 bases are TGTGCCAGCAGGTTAAGGGTCGCCGGGGAGCTGTTTTTT. Its protein product is CASRLRVAGELFF.

In this sample, this clonotype turned up a few times. This chain links TRBV10-2 with TRBJ2-1; TRBD1 might be the D (6 bases). Trimming cost V 8 bases and J 6 bases, with 14 bases left between them. The CDR3 spans 13 residues. Germline V gene data show CDR1 as WSHSY and CDR2 as SAAADI. The CDR3: CASDRSGANEQFF. In nucleotides, the CDR3 is TGCGCCAGCGACCGCTCAGGGGCCAATGAGCAGTTCTTC.

The rearrangement links TRBV28 to TRBJ1-3, with D uncertain. V was cut by 8 bases and J by 5 bases, with 16 bases left in between. The CDR3 is made up of 14 amino acids. Germline loops: CDR1 MDHEN, CDR2 SYDVKM. CDR3 nucleotides: TGTGCCAGCTCAGTACAGTTGGTGAGAAACACCATATATTTT. Translation gives CASSVQLVRNTIYF.

Note on this clonotype: This CDR3 fails to terminate in the conserved phenylalanine or tryptophan, so it likely reflects a read error. The chain couples TRBV29-1 to TRBJ2-2; D remains unclear. This CDR3 has 13 residues. Germline CDR1 and CDR2: SQVTM and ANQGSEA. This CDR3 is CSVVSQNTGELFS. CDR3 in DNA: TGCAGTGTTGTGAGCCAGAACACCGGGGAGCTGTTTTCT.

A word on this clonotype: One base away lies a much larger clone, so this may be a sequencing read error. The chain is built from TRBV7-8 and TRBJ1-5, with D perhaps matching TRBD1 (6 bases). The V end lost 5 bases, the J end lost 2 bases, and 13 bases lay between the germline ends. The V gene's germline CDR1 is SGHVS and CDR2 FQNEAQ. There are 15 residues in the CDR3. For the CDR3, the DNA is TGTGCCAGCAGCGCATACCGACAGGGCAATCAGCCCCAGCATTTT. Protein sequence: CASSAYRQGNQPQHF.

With regard to this clonotype: One end of the junction is discordant with germline, which a read error may explain. The chain is built from TRBV11-3 and TRBJ2-6, with 8 bases aligning to TRBD1. CDR1 and CDR2 (germline): SGHNT, YENEEA. The length of the CDR3 is 17 residues. For the CDR3, the DNA is TGTACCAGCAGTCCTCGGACAGGGACCAGTCGGGTCAACGTCCTGACTTTC. It yields the protein CTSSPRTGTSRVNVLTF. Supplemented by reference TRBV11-3 and TRBJ2-6, the full variable domain reads EAGVVQSPRYKIIEKKQPVAFWCNPISGHNTLYWYLQNLGQGPELLIRYENEEAVDDSQLPKDRFSAERLKGVDSTLKIQPAELGDSAVYLCTSSPRTGTSRVNVLTFGAGSRLTVL.

Turning to this clonotype: Just one base apart from a much larger clone, this may be a read error. The rearrangement joins TRBV28 to TRBJ2-5; 8 bases align to TRBD2. Germline values: CDR1 MDHEN, CDR2 SYDVKM. Trimming at V came to 3 bases and at J to 4 bases, leaving 13 bases not matched to a gene. This CDR3 is built from 17 residues. The CDR3, as DNA: TGTGCCAGCAGTTTGGGCCCGAGCGGGAGTCTCCTAGAGACCCAGTACTTC. It translates to CASSLGPSGSLLETQYF.

As concerns this clonotype: One end of the junction is discordant with germline, which a read error may explain. The rearrangement links TRBV24-1 to TRBJ2-7; D is perhaps TRBD2 (5 bases). CDR1 and CDR2 from the germline V gene are KGHDR and SFDVKD. This CDR3 contains 13 residues. DNA of the CDR3: TGTGCTACCAGTGTTCGGGATAACTACGAGCAGTACTTC. Residues: CATSVRDNYEQYF.

The chain combines TRBV18 with TRBJ1-6; tentatively, D is TRBD1 (5 bases). The germline V gene has CDR1 KGHSH and CDR2 LQKENI. The V end was cut by 0 bases, the J end by 10 bases, with 13 bases between. The CDR3 totals 15 residues. This chain's CDR3 is CASSPPGAEGSPLHF. DNA for the CDR3: TGTGCCAGCTCACCACCAGGGGCCGAAGGGTCACCCCTCCACTTT.

This clonotype showed up many times. V and J are TRBV12-3 or TRBV12-4 and TRBJ1-1, with TRBD1 identical over 7 bases. The junction had 11 bases not matched to a gene; V was cut back by 6 bases and J by 4 bases. CDR3 length: 15 amino acids. This chain's CDR3 is CASSRTTGIGTEAFF. The CDR3 DNA reads as TGTGCCAGCAGCCGGACGACAGGGATCGGCACTGAAGCTTTCTTT.

This clonotype was counted only a few times. The chain uses TRBV19 and TRBJ2-1; 8 nucleotides line up with TRBD2. Germline CDR1 is LNHDA and CDR2 is SQIVND (reference sequence). Losses at the gene ends were 7 bases for V and 9 bases for J; bases not matched to a gene: 17. The CDR3 has 16 residues. Here the CDR3 reads CASNPPGAGVHLEQFF. CDR3 DNA: TGTGCCAGTAATCCCCCAGGAGCGGGAGTTCATCTTGAGCAGTTCTTC.